This T cell receptor beta chain appears in the sequencing data of a study of control samples from healthy donors and cancer patients. Sequencing used immunoSEQ multiplex PCR; TCRdb keeps in-frame clones, though not all of them. The sample holds under 100,000 clones; around 89% are singletons and the top ten take roughly an eighth. The CDR3 is 14 residues long. The germline V gene encodes CDR1 SGHRS and CDR2 YFSETQ. V gave up 0 bases and J gave up 7 bases, with 11 bases separating them. This chain links TRBV5-1 with TRBJ1-5; D is ambiguous. The sequence derives from a woman aged 65 to 85 in good health. What was sequenced was blood. CDR3 sequence: CASSLEGTRQPQHF. The CDR3 DNA is TGCGCCAGCAGCTTGGAAGGTACGAGGCAGCCCCAGCATTTT. Full variable domain (rest looked up from reference TRBV5-1 and TRBJ1-5): KAGVTQTPRYLIKTRGQQVTLSCSPISGHRSVSWYQQTPGQGLQFLFEYFSETQRNKGNFPGRFSGRQFSNSRSEMNVSTLELGDSALYLCASSLEGTRQPQHFGDGTRLSIL.